This T cell receptor beta chain was documented in a study of beta chain features in type 1 diabetes. For this clone: The antigen is unknown.

The germline V gene has CDR1 SGHTA and CDR2 FQGNSA. Trimming pared 3 bases from V and 3 bases from J, leaving 3 bases between. This CDR3 region has 13 residues. Sequencing targeted expressed TCRB transcripts, as all isolated RNA had been reverse transcribed. The repertoire was sequenced with immunoSEQ multiplex PCR; TCRdb's copy has only in-frame clones and lacks some. The sample includes over 65,000 clones, 25% to 35% seen only once; the top ten take 0.35% to 0.45%. Study conclusions and caveats: Type 1 diabetes patients had VDJ junctions that carried fewer insertions and more deletions. Among patients, naive, central memory and Treg TCRB repertoires appeared more similar than among healthy donors.

The sequenced material came from stem cell memory CD4+ T cells from blood. V and J are TRBV7-2 and TRBJ1-6; no reliable D call. The receptor comes from a woman between 18 and 29 years old in good health. The CDR3: CASSFSYNSPLHF. DNA of the CDR3: TGTGCCAGCAGCTTCAGCTATAATTCACCCCTCCACTTT.